One sample yielded the 27 T cell receptor beta chains listed below, sequenced in a study of blood T cell repertoires in COVID-19 (dated by TCRdb to about 2020). Preparation of the library involved the immunoSEQ multiplex PCR assay. TCRdb's version of the immuneACCESS table is confined to in-frame rearrangements and falls short of the full clone set. An unresolved V gene accounts for under half of the shortfall where checked; the remainder is of unknown origin. For this sample there are a few hundred thousand clones; around 85% appear just once. The ten biggest clones cover 3% to 4.5% of the sample. Material for sequencing was peripheral blood. Source of these receptors: a woman under 30 with acute or convalescent COVID-19.

The chain uses TRBV27 and TRBJ2-6, with 9 bases lining up with TRBD1. Germline loops: CDR1 MNHEY, CDR2 SMNVEV (reference sequence). The length of the CDR3 is 17 residues. Trimming cost V 6 bases and J 1 base; bases outside gene matches: 7. The CDR3 DNA is TGTGCCAGCAGCCCGGACAGGGGTACGTCTGGGGCCAACGTCCTGACTTTC. It yields the protein CASSPDRGTSGANVLTF.

The sample holds one count of this clone. J is TRBJ1-1 and V is TRBV29-1; D perhaps matches TRBD1 (6 bases). The CDR3 is made up of 14 amino acids. Germline V gene lookup returns CDR1 SQVTM and CDR2 ANQGSEA. Trimming pared 6 bases from V and 0 bases from J, leaving 14 bases between. This CDR3 reads CSVAETGVNTEAFF. DNA for the CDR3: TGCAGCGTCGCCGAGACAGGCGTGAACACTGAAGCTTTCTTT.

The chain combines TRBV30 with TRBJ1-2; D gene uncertain. V was pared by 3 bases and J by 7 bases, with 21 bases between. The CDR3 has 15 residues. Germline lookup yields CDR1 GTSNPN and CDR2 SVGIG (reference sequence). CDR3 sequence (DNA): TGTGCCTGGAGGGCCGGAGGACTACCTTCATCTGGCTACACCTTC. Translating gives CAWRAGGLPSSGYTF.

This sequence joins TRBV25-1 and TRBJ1-5; 9 bases align to TRBD1. Germline V gene data show CDR1 as MGHDK and CDR2 as SYGVNS. The CDR3 extends over 15 amino acids. V was clipped by 4 bases and J by 7 bases; unmatched bases: 8. CDR3 loop: CASSASGQGGQPQHF. The CDR3 DNA reads TGTGCCAGCAGTGCGTCGGGACAGGGCGGACAGCCCCAGCATTTT.

This rearrangement joins TRBV6-5 to TRBJ2-7; TRBD1 agrees at 9 bases. This CDR3 region has 13 residues. Germline CDR1 MNHEY, CDR2 SVGAGI. J lost 4 bases, V lost 8 bases, and 6 bases had no gene match. The CDR3 DNA reads TGTGCCAGCGCCGGGGACAGGGCTTACGAGCAGTACTTC. Translating gives CASAGDRAYEQYF.

The chain recombines TRBV5-1 with TRBJ2-3; 8 bases match TRBD1. V dropped 4 bases and J dropped 2; count of bases not matched to a gene: 12. This CDR3 is built from 17 residues. Germline CDR1 reads SGHRS; CDR2 reads YFSETQ. CDR3 residues: CASSPGTGQGYTDTQYF. For the CDR3, the DNA is TGCGCCAGCAGCCCAGGCACCGGACAGGGATACACAGATACGCAGTATTTT.

This clone was observed a single time. V is TRBV5-1 and J is TRBJ1-2; D perhaps matches TRBD1 (5 bases). The germline CDR1 and CDR2 sequences are SGHRS and YFSETQ. V shed 1 base and J shed 2 bases, with 6 bases lying between them. The CDR3 runs to 13 residues. CDR3 in DNA: TGCGCCAGCAGCTTGTACAGGAACTATGGCTACACCTTC. Translating gives CASSLYRNYGYTF.

This clone was seen more than once but under ten times. V gene TRBV9 combines with J gene TRBJ2-1; 7 bases are shared with TRBD2. In germline, CDR1 is SGDLS, CDR2 YYNGEE. V was pared by 0 bases and J by 5 bases, with 2 bases of the junction left unmatched. The CDR3 runs 14 residues. The CDR3 loop is CASSVVAGDNEQFF. CDR3 sequence (DNA): TGTGCCAGCAGCGTAGTGGCGGGGGACAATGAGCAGTTCTTC. Looking up the rest from reference TRBV9 and TRBJ2-1 gives the full variable domain: DSGVTQTPKHLITATGQRVTLRCSPRSGDLSVYWYQQSLDQGLQFLIQYYNGEERAKGNILERFSAQQFPDLHSELNLSSLELGDSALYFCASSVVAGDNEQFFGPGTRLTVL.

This chain uses TRBV6-5 with TRBJ1-2, with D unclear. The germline V and J ends were trimmed by 6 bases and 8 bases, with 16 bases remaining between them. CDR1 and CDR2 (germline): MNHEY, SVGAGI. CDR3 length: 13 amino acids. This chain's CDR3 is CASRAFRNGGYTF. CDR3 bases: TGTGCCAGCAGGGCTTTCAGGAATGGAGGCTACACCTTC.

This clone is a singleton in its sample. The rearrangement joins TRBV6-1 to TRBJ2-2, with a possible D match to TRBD2 (5 bases). The CDR3 runs 15 residues. Germline V CDR1 and CDR2: MNHNS, SASEGT. V lost 5 bases, J lost 0 bases, and 10 bases lay in between. The CDR3: CASSRTDTNTGELFF. CDR3 DNA sequence: TGTGCCAGCAGTCGGACTGATACGAACACCGGGGAGCTGTTTTTT.

V usage is TRBV2 and J usage is TRBJ2-7; 8 bases line up with TRBD1. The CDR3 runs to 14 residues. Germline CDR1 and CDR2: SNHLY and FYNNEI. The ends lost 6 bases at V and 2 bases at J; junction bases unmatched: 6. The CDR3 is CASSGTGGTYEQYF. In nucleotides, the CDR3 is TGTGCCAGCAGCGGGACAGGAGGTACCTACGAGCAGTACTTC.

In its sample, this clone was seen many times. The J gene is TRBJ1-2, the V gene TRBV4-2; tentatively, D is TRBD1 (5 bases). Germline V CDR1 and CDR2: LGHNA, YNFKEQ. CDR3 length: 16 residues. The ends were cut back, 0 bases at V and 1 base at J, with 12 bases in the middle. CDR3 nucleotides: TGTGCCAGCAGCCAAGAATTGGGGCAGCTTAACTATGGCTACACCTTC. Its translation: CASSQELGQLNYGYTF.

J is TRBJ2-7 and V is TRBV5-3, with a weak D call TRBD2 (5 bases). TRBV5-3 is labeled an ORF, and its function is uncertain. The V end lost 4 bases, the J end lost 6 bases, and 11 bases lay between the germline ends. CDR3 size: 12 residues. The CDR3 sequence is CARSRTDCEQYF. As DNA, the CDR3 is TGTGCCAGAAGCCGGACGGACTGCGAGCAGTACTTC.

This chain connects TRBV28 to TRBJ2-4, with 7 nucleotides matching TRBD2. The CDR3 runs to 13 residues. Trimming took 10 bases from V and 3 from J; bases not matched to a gene: 6. CDR1 and CDR2 (germline): MDHEN, SYDVKM. The CDR3 DNA reads TGTGCCACATTGGGGGGGTACAAAAACATTCAGTACTTC. This sequence encodes CATLGGYKNIQYF.

The chain joins TRBV19 to TRBJ1-5; the match to TRBD1 covers 7 bases. V lost 5 bases, J lost 7 bases, and 11 bases stayed unmatched. The CDR3 covers 15 residues. Germline CDR1 LNHDA, CDR2 SQIVND (reference sequence). The CDR3 DNA reads TGTGCCAGTAGTGAGACAGGGTCGTACTACCAGCCCCAGCATTTT. It yields the protein CASSETGSYYQPQHF.

The chain recombines TRBV3-1 (or the pseudogene TRBV3-2) with TRBJ2-5, with a weak D call TRBD2 (6 bases). From germline, CDR1 is LGHDT and CDR2 YNNKEL (reference sequence). The CDR3 has 16 amino acids. V lost 3 bases and J 3 bases, leaving 17 bases between the germline ends. This chain's CDR3 is CASSQGPQAGKETQYF. The CDR3 region has the DNA TGTGCCAGCAGCCAGGGTCCGCAGGCGGGGAAAGAGACCCAGTACTTC.

The V and J genes are TRBV9 and TRBJ2-2, with D maybe TRBD1 (5 bases). The CDR3 contains 14 residues. Germline CDR1 reads SGDLS; CDR2 reads YYNGEE. V lost 0 bases, J lost 6 bases, and 9 bases lay in between. The CDR3 protein is CASSVEPGPGELFF. DNA for the CDR3: TGTGCCAGCAGCGTAGAGCCAGGGCCCGGGGAGCTGTTTTTT.

The chain employs TRBV6-2 or TRBV6-3 and TRBJ2-6; D unresolved. Trimming removed 5 bases from V and 0 bases from J, with 11 bases in between. The CDR3 covers 16 residues. Germline lookup yields CDR1 MNHEY and CDR2 SVGEGT. CDR3 in DNA: TGTGCCAGCAGTCCCCTCCCTAGCTCTGGGGCCAACGTCCTGACTTTC. As protein: CASSPLPSSGANVLTF.

This chain links TRBV7-3 with TRBJ1-5, with 7 positions matching TRBD1. There are 13 residues in the CDR3. In germline, CDR1 is SGHTA, CDR2 FQGTGA. V trimming: 5 bases; J trimming: 4 bases; junction bases outside the gene matches: 2. The CDR3 region has the DNA TGTGCCAGCAGCGCGGACAGGAATCAGCCCCAGCATTTT. It specifies CASSADRNQPQHF.

The chain has TRBV19 and TRBJ1-1; D remains ambiguous. The V and J ends lost 4 bases and 11 bases respectively, with 20 bases between them. CDR3 length: 14 residues. Germline values: CDR1 LNHDA, CDR2 SQIVND (reference sequence). CDR3 loop: CASSTFSGLSSAFF. In DNA, the CDR3 is TGTGCCAGTAGTACTTTCTCGGGTTTGTCGTCGGCTTTCTTT.

The chain carries TRBV15 and TRBJ1-5; 8 bases fit TRBD1. With 0 bases clipped from V and 2 bases from J, the junction kept 3 bases outside the gene matches. There are 16 residues in the CDR3. Germline V gives CDR1 LNHNV, CDR2 YYDKDF (reference sequence). The CDR3 DNA reads TGTGCCACCAGCAGAGACAGGGGGCAGGGCAATCAGCCCCAGCATTTT. Its translation is CATSRDRGQGNQPQHF.

This clone was observed a single time. The V and J genes are TRBV6-2 or TRBV6-3 and TRBJ1-3, with 8 positions matching TRBD1. Germline V gene sequence: CDR1 MNHEY, CDR2 SVGEGT. The CDR3 loop spans 14 amino acids. The J segment lost 0 bases and the V segment lost 5 bases, leaving 0 bases of the junction unmatched. This CDR3 is CASSQGASGNTIYF. The CDR3, as DNA: TGTGCCAGCAGTCAGGGGGCCTCTGGAAACACCATATATTTT.

This clone was recorded many times. CDR3 DNA: TGTGCCTGGAGTTTGACAGGGGGAAGGCCAGCTTTCTTT. This gives the protein CAWSLTGGRPAFF. The chain combines TRBV30 with TRBJ1-1; 9 nucleotides line up with TRBD1. With V trimmed by 2 bases and J by 10 bases, 8 bases remained unmatched. Germline lookup yields CDR1 GTSNPN and CDR2 SVGIG (reference sequence). This CDR3 is 13 amino acids long.

This clone was seen a single time. V and J are TRBV9 and TRBJ1-2, with D uncertain. With 5 bases removed from V and 5 bases from J, the gap between germline ends came to 13 bases. There are 13 residues in the CDR3. Germline V CDR1 and CDR2: SGDLS, YYNGEE. The chain's CDR3 is CASSDGLPYGYTF. The CDR3 nucleotides are TGTGCCAGCAGTGATGGACTGCCATATGGCTACACCTTC.

J is TRBJ1-6 and V is TRBV28; 7 positions agree with TRBD1. Losses at the gene ends were 6 bases for V and 14 bases for J; bases not matched to a gene: 7. There are 12 residues in the CDR3. CDR1 and CDR2 (germline): MDHEN, SYDVKM. CDR3 sequence: CASRTGDLALHF. The CDR3 coding sequence is TGTGCCAGCAGAACAGGGGATCTAGCCCTCCACTTT.

The V and J genes are TRBV19 and TRBJ2-1, with 8 bases aligning to TRBD2. Germline lookup yields CDR1 LNHDA and CDR2 SQIVND (reference sequence). The junction had 16 bases not matched to a gene; V was cut back by 5 bases and J by 7 bases. There are 17 residues in the CDR3. The DNA for the CDR3 is TGTGCCAGTAGTCCTGGACTTGGGCGGGAGGATCGAAATGAGCAGTTCTTC. As protein: CASSPGLGREDRNEQFF.

This clone was picked up a small number of times. The J gene is TRBJ1-1, the V gene TRBV2; perhaps TRBD1 as D (5 bases). V lost 5 bases and J lost 5, with 18 bases in between. Germline V gene lookup returns CDR1 SNHLY and CDR2 FYNNEI. This CDR3 contains 15 residues. This chain's CDR3 is CASSTNQEGLTEAFF. CDR3 DNA sequence: TGTGCCAGCAGTACGAACCAGGAGGGGCTAACTGAAGCTTTCTTT. The full variable domain, with the rest looked up from reference TRBV2 and TRBJ1-1, is EPEVTQTPSHQVTQMGQEVILRCVPISNHLYFYWYRQILGQKVEFLVSFYNNEISEKSEIFDDQFSVERPDGSNFTLKIRSTKLEDSAMYFCASSTNQEGLTEAFFGQGTRLTVV.